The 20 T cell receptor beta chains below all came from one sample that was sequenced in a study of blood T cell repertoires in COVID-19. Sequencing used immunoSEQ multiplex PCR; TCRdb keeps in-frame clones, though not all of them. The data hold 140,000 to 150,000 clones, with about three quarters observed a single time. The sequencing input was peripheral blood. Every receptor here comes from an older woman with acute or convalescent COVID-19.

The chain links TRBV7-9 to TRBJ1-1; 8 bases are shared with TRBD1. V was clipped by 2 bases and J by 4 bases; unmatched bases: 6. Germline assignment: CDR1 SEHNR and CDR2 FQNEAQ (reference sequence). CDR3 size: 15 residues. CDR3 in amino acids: CASSLNPTGGTEAFF. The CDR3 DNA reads TGTGCCAGCAGCTTAAACCCAACAGGGGGCACTGAAGCTTTCTTT. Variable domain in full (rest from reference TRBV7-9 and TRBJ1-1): DTGVSQNPRHKITKRGQNVTFRCDPISEHNRLYWYRQTLGQGPEFLTYFQNEAQLEKSRLLSDRFSAERPKGSFSTLEIQRTEQGDSAMYLCASSLNPTGGTEAFFGQGTRLTVV.

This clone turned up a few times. Here the CDR3 reads CASSRTGGSYEQYF. The CDR3 DNA reads TGCGCCAGCTCCCGAACGGGGGGCTCCTACGAGCAGTACTTC. J is TRBJ2-7 and V is TRBV10-2, with 7 bases that match TRBD2. This CDR3 comprises 14 residues. Germline CDR1 WSHSY, CDR2 SAAADI. V gave up 8 bases and J gave up 0 bases; unmatched junction bases: 7.

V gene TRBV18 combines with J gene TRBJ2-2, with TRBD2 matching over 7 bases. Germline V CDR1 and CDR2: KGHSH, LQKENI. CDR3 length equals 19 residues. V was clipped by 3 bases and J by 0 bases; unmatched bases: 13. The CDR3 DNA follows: TGTGCCAGCTCACCTTCAGTATTAGCGGGCCATGCGAACACCGGGGAGCTGTTTTTT. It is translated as CASSPSVLAGHANTGELFF.

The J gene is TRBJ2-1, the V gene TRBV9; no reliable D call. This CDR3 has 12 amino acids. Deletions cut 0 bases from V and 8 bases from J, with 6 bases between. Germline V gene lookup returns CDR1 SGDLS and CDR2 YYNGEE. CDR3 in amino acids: CASSVGFDEQFF. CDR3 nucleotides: TGTGCCAGCAGCGTAGGTTTCGATGAGCAGTTCTTC.

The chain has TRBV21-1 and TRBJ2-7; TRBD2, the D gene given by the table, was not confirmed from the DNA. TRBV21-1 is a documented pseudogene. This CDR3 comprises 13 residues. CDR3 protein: CASGRGEIGEQYF. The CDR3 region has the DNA TGTGCCAGCGGACGGGGGGAGATCGGGGAGCAGTACTTC.

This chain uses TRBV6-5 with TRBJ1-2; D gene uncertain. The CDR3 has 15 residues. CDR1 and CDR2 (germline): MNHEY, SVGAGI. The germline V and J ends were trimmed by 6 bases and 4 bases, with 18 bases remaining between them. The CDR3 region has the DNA TGTGCCAGCAGCCGATACTTCCAATCTGGCTATGGCTACACCTTC. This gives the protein CASSRYFQSGYGYTF.

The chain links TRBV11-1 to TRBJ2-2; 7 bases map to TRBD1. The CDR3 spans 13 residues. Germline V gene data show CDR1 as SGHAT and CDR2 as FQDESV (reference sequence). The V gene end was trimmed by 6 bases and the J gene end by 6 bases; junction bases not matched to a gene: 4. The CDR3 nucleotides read TGTGCCAGCAGGACAGGGTCACCCGGGGAGCTGTTTTTT. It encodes CASRTGSPGELFF.

CDR3 sequence (DNA): TGCAGTGCTAGTAAGGACTCGCGGCCCTACGAGCAGTACTTC. Protein: CSASKDSRPYEQYF. The V gene is TRBV20-1, the J gene TRBJ2-7, with D possibly TRBD2 on 5 matching bases. The CDR3 has 14 amino acids. V lost 3 bases, J lost 2 bases, and 14 bases lay in between. Germline CDR1 reads DFQATT; CDR2 reads SNEGSKA (reference sequence).

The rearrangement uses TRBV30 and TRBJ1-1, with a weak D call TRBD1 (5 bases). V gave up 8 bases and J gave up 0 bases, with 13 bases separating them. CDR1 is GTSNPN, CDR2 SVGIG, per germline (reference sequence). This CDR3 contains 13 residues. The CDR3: CARRGKMNTEAFF. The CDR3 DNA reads TGTGCCCGAAGGGGAAAGATGAACACTGAAGCTTTCTTT.

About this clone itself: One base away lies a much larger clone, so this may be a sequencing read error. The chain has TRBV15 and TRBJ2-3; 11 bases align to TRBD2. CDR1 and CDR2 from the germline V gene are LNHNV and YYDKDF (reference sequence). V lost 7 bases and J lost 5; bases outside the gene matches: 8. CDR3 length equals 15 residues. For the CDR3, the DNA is TGTGCCACCAACACACTAGCGGGAGAGGTAGATACGCAGTATTTT. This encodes CATNTLAGEVDTQYF.

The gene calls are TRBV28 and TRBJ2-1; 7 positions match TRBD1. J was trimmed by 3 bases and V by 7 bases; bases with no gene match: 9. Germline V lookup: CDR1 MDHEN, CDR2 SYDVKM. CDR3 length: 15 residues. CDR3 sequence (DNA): TGTGCCAGCACCTCCCGACAGGGTCTCTACAATGAGCAGTTCTTC. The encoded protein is CASTSRQGLYNEQFF.

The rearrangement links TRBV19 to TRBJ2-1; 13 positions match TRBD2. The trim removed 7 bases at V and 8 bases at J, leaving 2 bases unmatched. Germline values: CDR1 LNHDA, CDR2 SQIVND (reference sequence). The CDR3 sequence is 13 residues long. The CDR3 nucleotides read TGTGCCAGTACAACTAGCGGGAGGGATGAGCAGTTCTTC. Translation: CASTTSGRDEQFF. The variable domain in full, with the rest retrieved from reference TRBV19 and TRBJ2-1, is DGGITQSPKYLFRKEGQNVTLSCEQNLNHDAMYWYRQDPGQGLRLIYYSQIVNDFQKGDIAEGYSVSREKKESFPLTVTSAQKNPTAFYLCASTTSGRDEQFFGPGTRLTVL.

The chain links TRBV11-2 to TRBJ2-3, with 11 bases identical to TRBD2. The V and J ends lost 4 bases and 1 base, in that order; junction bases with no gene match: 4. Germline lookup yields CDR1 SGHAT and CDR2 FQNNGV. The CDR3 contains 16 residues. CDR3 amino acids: CASSSRLAGRTDTQYF. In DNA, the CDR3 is TGTGCCAGCAGCTCCCGACTAGCGGGACGCACAGATACGCAGTATTTT.

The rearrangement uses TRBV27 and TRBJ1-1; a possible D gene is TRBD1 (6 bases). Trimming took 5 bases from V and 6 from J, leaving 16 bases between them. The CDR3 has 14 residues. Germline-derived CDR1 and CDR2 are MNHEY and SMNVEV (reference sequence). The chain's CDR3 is CASSADTGKAEAFF. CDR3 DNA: TGTGCCAGCAGTGCCGACACAGGGAAAGCTGAAGCTTTCTTT.

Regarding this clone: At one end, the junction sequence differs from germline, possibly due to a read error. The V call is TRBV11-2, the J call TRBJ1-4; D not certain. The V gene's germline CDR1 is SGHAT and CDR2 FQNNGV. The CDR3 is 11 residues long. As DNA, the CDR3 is TGTGCCAGCAGCTTAACCGGGTTACCTGTGTTT. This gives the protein CASSLTGLPVF.

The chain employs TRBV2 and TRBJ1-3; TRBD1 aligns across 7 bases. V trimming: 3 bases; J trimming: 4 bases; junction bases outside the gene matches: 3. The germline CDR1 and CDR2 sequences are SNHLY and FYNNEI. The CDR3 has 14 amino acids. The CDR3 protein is CASSETGQGNTIYF. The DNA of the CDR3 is TGTGCCAGCAGTGAGACGGGACAGGGAAACACCATATATTTT.

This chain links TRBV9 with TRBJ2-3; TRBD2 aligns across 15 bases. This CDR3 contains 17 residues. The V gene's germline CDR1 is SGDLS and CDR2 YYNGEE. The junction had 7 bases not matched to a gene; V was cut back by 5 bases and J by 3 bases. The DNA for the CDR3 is TGTGCCAGCAGTTTTGGACTAGCGGGAGGGGGGACAGATACGCAGTATTTT. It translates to CASSFGLAGGGTDTQYF.

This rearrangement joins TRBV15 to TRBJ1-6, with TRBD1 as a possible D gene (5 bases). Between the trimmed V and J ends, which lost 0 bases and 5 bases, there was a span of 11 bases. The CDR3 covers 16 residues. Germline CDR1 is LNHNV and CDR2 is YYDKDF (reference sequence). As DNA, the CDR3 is TGTGCCACCAGCAGAGATACAGGTGTCAATAATTCACCCCTCCACTTT. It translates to CATSRDTGVNNSPLHF.

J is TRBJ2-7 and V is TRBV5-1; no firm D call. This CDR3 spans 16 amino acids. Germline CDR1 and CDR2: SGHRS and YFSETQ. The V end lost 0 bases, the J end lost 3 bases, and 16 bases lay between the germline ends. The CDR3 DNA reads TGCGCCAGCAGCTTGGGCGGAGTACCCGCACGCTACGAGCAGTACTTC. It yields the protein CASSLGGVPARYEQYF.

The CDR3, as DNA: TGTGCCAGCAGTTTAGTGGGGGGGACCTATCAGCCCCAGCATTTT. This encodes CASSLVGGTYQPQHF. The genes are TRBV28 and TRBJ1-5, with a tentative D call TRBD1 (5 bases). This CDR3 is 15 amino acids long. The V end was cut by 2 bases, the J end by 5 bases, with 13 bases between. CDR1 and CDR2 from the germline V gene are MDHEN and SYDVKM. Based on the CDR3 plus reference TRBV28 and TRBJ1-5, the full variable domain is DVKVTQSSRYLVKRTGEKVFLECVQDMDHENMFWYRQDPGLGLRLIYFSYDVKMKEKGDIPEGYSVSREKKERFSLILESASTNQTSMYLCASSLVGGTYQPQHFGDGTRLSIL.